These 5 T cell receptor beta chains were all obtained from the same sample, sequenced in a study of technical replicates of blood from a few donors (dated by TCRdb to 2017 to 2019). Libraries were built with the immunoSEQ multiplex PCR assay. TCRdb took over this immuneACCESS table, retaining in-frame rearrangements with V and J assigned. Such tables are incomplete; in checked studies, under half of the missing clones stem from an unresolved V gene, and the remainder is unexplained. A total of tens of thousands of clones appear in this sample, less than 95% of them only once. The ten biggest clones cover about 3% of the sample. Sequencing input: PBMCs. Receptor source: a human donor in good health. Some clones in this sample may be carry-over from other donors' samples.

The J gene is TRBJ2-2, the V gene TRBV5-4; TRBD2 matches 7 bases. The CDR3 totals 18 residues. The J segment lost 4 bases and the V segment lost 5 bases, leaving 17 bases of the junction unmatched. Germline V lookup: CDR1 SGHNT, CDR2 YYREEE (reference sequence). The CDR3 here is CASSRMVGTKFGTGELFF. The CDR3 DNA is TGTGCCAGCAGTAGGATGGTCGGGACTAAGTTCGGCACCGGGGAGCTGTTTTTT.

The J gene is TRBJ2-7, the V gene TRBV5-1; 8 bases are a match to TRBD1. V was pared by 7 bases and J by 3 bases, with 9 bases of the junction left unmatched. Germline-derived CDR1 and CDR2 are SGHRS and YFSETQ. The CDR3 spans 14 residues. CDR3 sequence (DNA): TGCGCCAGCTATCCTCAGGGGGCCTTCTACGAGCAGTACTTC. Its protein is CASYPQGAFYEQYF.

This chain uses TRBV5-4 with TRBJ2-3, with 10 nucleotides matching TRBD2. The CDR3 spans 15 residues. Germline V gives CDR1 SGHNT, CDR2 YYREEE (reference sequence). The V segment lost 5 bases and the J segment 5 bases; nucleotides outside the gene matches: 8. CDR3: CASSFSGGPGDTQYF. The CDR3 DNA sequence: TGTGCCAGCAGTTTTAGCGGGGGGCCCGGAGATACGCAGTATTTT.

The genes are TRBV4-1 and TRBJ2-3, with 9 bases aligning to TRBD2. V shed 4 bases and J 2 bases; nucleotides not matched to a gene: 4. From germline, CDR1 is MGHRA and CDR2 YSYEKL. The CDR3 is 15 amino acids. CDR3 nucleotide sequence: TGCGCCAGCAGCCCATCTAGCGGGAACACAGATACGCAGTATTTT. It specifies CASSPSSGNTDTQYF.

V gene TRBV5-5 combines with J gene TRBJ1-3, with unresolved D. CDR1 and CDR2 (germline): SGHKS, YYEKEE (reference sequence). CDR3 length: 15 amino acids. V shed 0 bases and J shed 1 base, with 8 bases lying between them. CDR3 coding DNA: TGTGCCAGCAGCTTGGAGTTCTATTCTGGAAACACCATATATTTT. The encoded protein is CASSLEFYSGNTIYF.